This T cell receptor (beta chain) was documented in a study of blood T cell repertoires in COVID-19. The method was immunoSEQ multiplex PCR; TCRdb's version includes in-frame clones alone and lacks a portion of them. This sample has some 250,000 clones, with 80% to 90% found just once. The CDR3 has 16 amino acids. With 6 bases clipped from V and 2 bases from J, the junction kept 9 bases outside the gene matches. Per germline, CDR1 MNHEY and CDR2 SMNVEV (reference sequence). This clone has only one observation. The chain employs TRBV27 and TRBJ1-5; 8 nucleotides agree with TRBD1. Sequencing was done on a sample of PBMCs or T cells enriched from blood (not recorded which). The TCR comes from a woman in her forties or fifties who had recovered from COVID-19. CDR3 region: CASRPTGESGNQPQHF. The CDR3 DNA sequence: TGTGCCAGCAGGCCGACAGGGGAGAGTGGCAATCAGCCCCAGCATTTT.